The 12 T cell receptor beta chains below come from one sample, sequenced in a study of graft-versus-host responses after intestinal transplantation. The protocol was immunoSEQ multiplex PCR, while the TCRdb copy is restricted to in-frame clones and leaves out a portion. The sample comprises about 12,000 clones, under 45% of which are singletons, and roughly 3.2% rests with the top ten. Responders labeled with CFSE (approximately 200,000) were plated with approximately 200,000 irradiated, violet-dye-labeled stimulators. The sequenced sample was alloreactive CD8+ T cells from a mixed lymphocyte reaction culture, obtained before intestinal transplant. Described subset: CFSE-low proliferating T cells sorted from approximately 6-day pre-transplant mixed lymphocyte reaction (GvH or HvG direction). These receptors came from a human patient who received an intestinal transplant.

This clone was recorded a few times. The genes are TRBV27 and TRBJ1-2, with 7 bases identical to TRBD1. Germline CDR1 is MNHEY and CDR2 is SMNVEV (reference sequence). J lost 1 base, V lost 8 bases, and 4 bases had no gene match. The CDR3 has 13 residues. This chain's CDR3 is CASETGNNYGYTF. The DNA for the CDR3 is TGTGCCAGCGAGACAGGGAATAACTATGGCTACACCTTC.

This chain uses TRBV7-9 with TRBJ2-5; D assignment may be TRBD1 or TRBD2 (5 bases each). This CDR3 is 16 amino acids long. Trimming removed 2 bases at V and 5 bases at J, with 18 bases between. In germline, CDR1 is SEHNR, CDR2 FQNEAQ (reference sequence). The CDR3 DNA follows: TGTGCCAGCAGCTTACTGACAGAGGGTCCGTCGGAGACCCAGTACTTC. This sequence encodes CASSLLTEGPSETQYF.

The V gene is TRBV6-4, the J gene TRBJ1-4; 8 bases align to TRBD1. In germline, CDR1 is MRHNA, CDR2 SNTAGT. This CDR3 is built from 16 residues. The V segment lost 5 bases and the J segment 7 bases; nucleotides outside the gene matches: 12. CDR3 in amino acids: CASSKYLTGASEKLFF. The CDR3 nucleotides read TGTGCCAGCAGTAAATACTTGACAGGGGCCAGTGAAAAACTGTTTTTT.

This sequence joins TRBV4-1 and TRBJ2-2; D gene ambiguous. Looked up from germline, CDR1 is MGHRA and CDR2 is YSYEKL. This CDR3 comprises 16 residues. With 4 bases removed from V and 0 bases from J, the gap between germline ends came to 12 bases. The CDR3 region is CASSRLDATNTGELFF. CDR3 nucleotide sequence: TGCGCCAGCAGCCGTTTGGACGCAACGAACACCGGGGAGCTGTTTTTT.

This clone was observed a few times. The V and J genes are TRBV4-3 and TRBJ2-1; 9 bases match TRBD2. The CDR3 is 16 amino acids. The V gene end was trimmed by 6 bases and the J gene end by 4 bases; junction bases not matched to a gene: 10. The germline V gene encodes CDR1 LGHNA and CDR2 YSLEER. As DNA, the CDR3 is TGCGCCAGCAGTCCTTTAGCGGGAGTCAGATACAATGAGCAGTTCTTC. Translating it yields CASSPLAGVRYNEQFF.

This chain uses TRBV27 with TRBJ2-7; 12 nucleotides align to TRBD2. Germline CDR1 is MNHEY and CDR2 is SMNVEV (reference sequence). V lost 8 bases, J lost 4 bases, and 6 bases stayed unmatched. The CDR3 covers 14 residues. The CDR3 DNA sequence: TGTGCCAGCTCGCTAGCGGGAGGGCCTTACGAGCAGTACTTC. This gives the protein CASSLAGGPYEQYF.

This clone was observed a few times. The chain combines TRBV28 with TRBJ2-1; D may be TRBD1 (5 bases). Germline V lookup: CDR1 MDHEN, CDR2 SYDVKM. Deletions cut 4 bases from V and 10 bases from J, with 8 bases between. The CDR3 covers 11 residues. As DNA, the CDR3 is TGTGCCAGCAGTTACCGGACAGAGCAGTTCTTC. Its translation: CASSYRTEQFF. The entire variable domain, with the rest obtained from reference TRBV28 and TRBJ2-1, is as follows: DVKVTQSSRYLVKRTGEKVFLECVQDMDHENMFWYRQDPGLGLRLIYFSYDVKMKEKGDIPEGYSVSREKKERFSLILESASTNQTSMYLCASSYRTEQFFGPGTRLTVL.

This clone is medium-sized (0.01 to 0.1%). The chain joins TRBV12-5 to TRBJ2-1; 11 bases fit TRBD2. There are 17 residues in the CDR3. The trim removed 1 base at V and 3 bases at J, leaving 5 bases unmatched. CDR1 is LGHNT, CDR2 FRNRAP, per germline. The CDR3 loop reads CASGLGIAGGYYNEQFF. As DNA, the CDR3 is TGTGCTAGTGGTTTGGGTATAGCGGGAGGGTACTACAATGAGCAGTTCTTC.

The J gene is TRBJ1-2, the V gene TRBV28; TRBD1 matches at 7 bases. This CDR3 is built from 14 residues. The V gene end was trimmed by 5 bases and the J gene end by 0 bases; junction bases not matched to a gene: 3. The germline CDR1 and CDR2 sequences are MDHEN and SYDVKM. The CDR3 region has the DNA TGTGCCAGCAGTGTACAGGGGACTAACTATGGCTACACCTTC. Amino acids: CASSVQGTNYGYTF.

The chain recombines TRBV19 with TRBJ2-3; D is possibly TRBD2 (6 bases). The germline gives CDR1 LNHDA, CDR2 SQIVND (reference sequence). V was trimmed by 5 bases and J by 6 bases, leaving 12 bases between them. CDR3 length: 13 amino acids. CDR3 residues: CASSVLAGDTQYF. CDR3 bases: TGTGCCAGTAGTGTACTAGCAGGTGATACGCAGTATTTT.

The J gene is TRBJ2-5, the V gene TRBV27, with 8 bases that match TRBD2. The trim removed 2 bases at V and 2 bases at J, leaving 4 bases unmatched. The CDR3 is made up of 15 amino acids. Germline loops: CDR1 MNHEY, CDR2 SMNVEV (reference sequence). This chain's CDR3 is CASSLLGLDQETQYF. CDR3 DNA sequence: TGTGCCAGCAGTTTACTGGGACTAGATCAAGAGACCCAGTACTTC.

Only a few counts were recorded for this clone. The gene calls are TRBV30 and TRBJ2-5; tentatively, D is TRBD1 (6 bases). The V gene lost 0 bases and the J gene lost 4 bases, with 9 bases spanning the gap. CDR1 is GTSNPN and CDR2 is SVGIG in the germline V gene (reference sequence). The CDR3 consists of 13 residues. The CDR3 DNA follows: TGTGCCTGGAGTGTACAGGGTGGAGAGACCCAGTACTTC. Its translation is CAWSVQGGETQYF.